These 20 T cell receptor beta chains originate from one sample sequenced in a study of T cells expressing NK-cell markers. TCRdb derives one entry per CDR3 protein from the 5' RACE reads, leaving out DNA. The sample totals roughly 380,000 distinct CDR3 sequences. Sequencing was done on a sample of blood T cells: a sorted CD56 or NKG2C T cell subset, CD4+ or CD8+ T cells, or bulk PBMC T cells (not recorded which). These receptors were collected from a man between 18 and 69 years old in good health.

The chain has TRBV27 and TRBJ2-7; TCRdb reports TRBD2, a call that lacks DNA to check it against. The V gene's germline CDR1 is MNHEY and CDR2 SMNVEV (reference sequence). The CDR3 has 15 residues. CDR3 sequence: CASSLGGLASYEQYF.

This chain joins TRBV12-3 or TRBV12-4 and TRBJ1-4; TCRdb outputs TRBD1, but without DNA this stays unchecked. The CDR3 sequence is 16 residues long. The CDR3: CASTWGQSEFNEKLFF.

This sequence joins TRBV7-3 and TRBJ2-5; the TCRdb call, TRBD1, lacks DNA for checking. This CDR3 has 16 amino acids. Germline lookup yields CDR1 SGHTA and CDR2 FQGTGA. Here the CDR3 reads CASSPTGGEGGETQYF.

The rearrangement uses TRBV5-1 and TRBJ2-2. The CDR3 is 15 amino acids. CDR1 and CDR2 from the germline V gene are SGHRS and YFSETQ. This CDR3 is CASSLVGSLTGELFF.

The rearrangement links TRBV29-1 to TRBJ1-3. The CDR3 has 14 amino acids. Germline CDR1 reads SQVTM; CDR2 reads ANQGSEA. The CDR3 region is CSVGDRTRGNTIYF.

This sequence joins TRBV7-9 and TRBJ2-3; TCRdb gives TRBD2 as the D gene, but with no DNA this cannot be confirmed. CDR1 SEHNR and CDR2 FQNEAQ come from the germline V gene (reference sequence). The CDR3 extends over 16 amino acids. The CDR3: CASSTNIPRSPDTQYF.

The chain is built from TRBV4-2 and TRBJ2-1; checking the TCRdb D call of TRBD1 is not possible without DNA. This CDR3 has 15 residues. The germline V gene has CDR1 LGHNA and CDR2 YNFKEQ. The CDR3 is CASSEDIIDYNEQFF.

V usage is TRBV7-9 and J usage is TRBJ2-3. Germline-derived CDR1 and CDR2 are SEHNR and FQNEAQ (reference sequence). The CDR3 loop spans 16 amino acids. Here the CDR3 reads CASSSGWEWSTDTQYF.

The chain employs TRBV27 and TRBJ2-1; no DNA is available, so the TRBD1 call from TCRdb remains unchecked. The CDR3 spans 14 residues. The V gene's germline CDR1 is MNHEY and CDR2 SMNVEV (reference sequence). CDR3 residues: CASSPIRGLDEQFF.

This rearrangement joins TRBV6-5 to TRBJ1-5. Germline-derived CDR1 and CDR2 are MNHEY and SVGAGI. The CDR3 loop spans 16 amino acids. The CDR3 sequence is CASSYSTGAVGQPQHF.

This chain links TRBV24-1 with TRBJ1-5; TCRdb outputs TRBD1, but without DNA this stays unchecked. The CDR3 runs to 13 residues. Germline values: CDR1 KGHDR, CDR2 SFDVKD. CDR3 loop: CATMGQENQPQHF.

The V gene is TRBV6-5, the J gene TRBJ2-1; no DNA is available, so the TRBD1 call from TCRdb remains unchecked. Germline values: CDR1 MNHEY, CDR2 SVGAGI. The CDR3 contains 16 residues. CDR3 protein: CASSSTGTGSYNEQFF.

This rearrangement joins TRBV6-1 to TRBJ1-1; TCRdb gives TRBD1 as the D gene, but with no DNA this cannot be confirmed. The CDR3 runs to 14 residues. Germline-derived CDR1 and CDR2 are MNHNS and SASEGT. The CDR3: CASRAGQIYTEAFF.

This sequence joins TRBV27 and TRBJ2-3; no DNA is available, so the TRBD1 call from TCRdb remains unchecked. CDR1 MNHEY and CDR2 SMNVEV come from the germline V gene (reference sequence). The CDR3 sequence is 13 residues long. The CDR3 loop reads CASSPRQGRTQYF.

V usage is TRBV5-1 and J usage is TRBJ2-5; the TCRdb D gene call, TRBD1, has no DNA to confirm it. The CDR3 has 16 amino acids. The germline CDR1 and CDR2 sequences are SGHRS and YFSETQ. The CDR3: CASSPEGQSYQETQYF.

This chain uses TRBV4-2 with TRBJ1-3; TCRdb outputs TRBD1, but without DNA this stays unchecked. This CDR3 has 16 residues. CDR1 is LGHNA, CDR2 YNFKEQ, per germline. Here the CDR3 reads CASSQVQGLVGNTIYF.

The chain joins TRBV19 to TRBJ2-1; the D call of TRBD1 rests on TCRdb alone, since no DNA is present to check it. Germline CDR1 LNHDA, CDR2 SQIVND (reference sequence). The CDR3 consists of 18 residues. Here the CDR3 reads CASSTGPARKSSYNEQFF.

CDR3 residues: CAISRQAGNEQYF. This sequence joins TRBV10-3 and TRBJ2-7; the D call from TCRdb, TRBD1, cannot be confirmed without DNA. Germline V lookup: CDR1 ENHRY, CDR2 SYGVKD. The CDR3 length is 13 residues.

This sequence joins TRBV7-3 and TRBJ2-5; TCRdb returns TRBD2, unconfirmable since there is no DNA. The CDR3 sequence is 15 residues long. Germline V gene lookup returns CDR1 SGHTA and CDR2 FQGTGA. This CDR3 is CASSSGTSRQETQYF.

V gene TRBV28 combines with J gene TRBJ1-2; TCRdb's D gene call, TRBD1, goes unchecked for lack of DNA. This CDR3 is built from 15 residues. The germline gives CDR1 MDHEN, CDR2 SYDVKM. CDR3 loop: CASSHPGEANYGYTF.